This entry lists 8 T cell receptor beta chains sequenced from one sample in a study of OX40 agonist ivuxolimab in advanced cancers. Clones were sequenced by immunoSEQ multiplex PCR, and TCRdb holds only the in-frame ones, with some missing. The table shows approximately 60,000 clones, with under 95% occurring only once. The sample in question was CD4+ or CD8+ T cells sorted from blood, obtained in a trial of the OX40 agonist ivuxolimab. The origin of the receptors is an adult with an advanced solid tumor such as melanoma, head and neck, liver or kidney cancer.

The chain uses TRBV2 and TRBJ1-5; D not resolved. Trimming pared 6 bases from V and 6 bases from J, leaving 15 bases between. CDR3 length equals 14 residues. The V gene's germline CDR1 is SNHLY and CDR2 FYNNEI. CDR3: CASRQPGKVQPQHF. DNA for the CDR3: TGTGCCAGCAGACAGCCCGGGAAGGTTCAGCCCCAGCATTTT.

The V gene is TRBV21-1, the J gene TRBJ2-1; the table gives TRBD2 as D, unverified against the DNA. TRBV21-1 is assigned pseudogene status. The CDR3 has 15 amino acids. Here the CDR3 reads CASSKSSGDDNEQFF. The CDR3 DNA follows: TGTGCCAGCAGCAAATCTAGCGGGGACGATAATGAGCAGTTCTTC.

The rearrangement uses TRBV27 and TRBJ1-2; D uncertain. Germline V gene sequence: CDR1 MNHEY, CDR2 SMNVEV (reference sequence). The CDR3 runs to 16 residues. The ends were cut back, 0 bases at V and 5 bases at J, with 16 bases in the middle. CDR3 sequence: CASSLSSGGGEYGYTF. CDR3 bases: TGTGCCAGCAGTTTATCGAGTGGAGGAGGAGAATATGGCTACACCTTC.

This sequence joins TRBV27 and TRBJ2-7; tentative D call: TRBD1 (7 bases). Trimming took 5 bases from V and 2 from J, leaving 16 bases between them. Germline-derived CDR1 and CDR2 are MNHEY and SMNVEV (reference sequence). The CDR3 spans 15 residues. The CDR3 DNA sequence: TGTGCCAGCAGTCCCAGGGGGGTGGGCGCCTACGAGCAGTACTTC. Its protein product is CASSPRGVGAYEQYF.

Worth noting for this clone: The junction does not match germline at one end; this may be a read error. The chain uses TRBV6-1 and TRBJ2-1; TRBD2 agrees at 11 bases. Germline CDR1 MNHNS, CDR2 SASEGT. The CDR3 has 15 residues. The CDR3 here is CAISLAGGASDEQFF. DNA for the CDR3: TGTGCCATCAGTTTAGCGGGAGGGGCCTCCGATGAGCAGTTCTTC.

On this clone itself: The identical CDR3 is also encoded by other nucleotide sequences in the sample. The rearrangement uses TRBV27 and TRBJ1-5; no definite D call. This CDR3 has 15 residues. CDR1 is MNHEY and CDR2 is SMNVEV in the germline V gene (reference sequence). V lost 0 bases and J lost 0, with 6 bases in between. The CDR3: CASSLSGYSNQPQHF. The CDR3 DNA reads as TGTGCCAGCAGTTTATCGGGTTATAGCAATCAGCCCCAGCATTTT.

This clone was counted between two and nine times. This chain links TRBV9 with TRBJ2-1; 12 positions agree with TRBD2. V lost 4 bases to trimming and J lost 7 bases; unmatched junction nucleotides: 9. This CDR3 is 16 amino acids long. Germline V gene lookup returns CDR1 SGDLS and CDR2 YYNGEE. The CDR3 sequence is CASSSRTSGTRNEQFF. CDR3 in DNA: TGTGCCAGCAGCTCCCGGACTAGCGGGACCCGTAATGAGCAGTTCTTC.

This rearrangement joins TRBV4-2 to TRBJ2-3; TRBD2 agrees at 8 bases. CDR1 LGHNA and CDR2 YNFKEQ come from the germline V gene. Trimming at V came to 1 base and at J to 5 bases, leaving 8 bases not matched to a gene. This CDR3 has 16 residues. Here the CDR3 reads CASSQVDGRAGDTQYF. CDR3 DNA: TGTGCCAGCAGCCAAGTCGACGGGAGGGCGGGAGATACGCAGTATTTT.